This T cell receptor beta chain was recorded in a study of T cells expressing NK-cell markers. At the level of the study: In sorted CD3+CD56+NKG2C+, CD3+CD56+NKG2C- and CD3+CD56-NKG2C+ T cells, TCR beta repertoires were obtained. Seven of the eight sequenced donors were HCMV-seropositive; one was seronegative.

CDR3 length: 15 residues. CDR1 and CDR2 (germline): ENHRY, SYGVKD. Worth noting for this clonotype: Its antigen is still unknown.

Study-wide findings and caveats: The dominant NKG2C+ clonotypes represented about 1.0-7.0% of CD8+ T cells in five or six donors.

The authors made TCR beta cDNA libraries by 5'RACE template switching. This switching added a universal primer site and UMIs. TCRdb re-called the 5' RACE reads, yielding one record per CDR3 amino acid sequence without DNA. Recorded here are approximately 440,000 distinct CDR3 sequences; the top ten clones represent 1.4%. The V and J genes are TRBV10-3 and TRBJ2-2; absent DNA, TCRdb's TRBD2 call cannot be checked. The material sequenced was blood T cells: a sorted CD56 or NKG2C T cell subset, CD4+ or CD8+ T cells, or bulk PBMC T cells (not recorded which). The TCR comes from a woman between 50 and 59 years old in good health. The chain's CDR3 is CAISESSRGAGELFF.